Only a few counts were recorded for the clone carrying this TCR beta chain. This specimen belongs to a study of T-cell reconstitution after alpha-beta-depleted transplantation in children. Construction of the TCRbeta library involved unique molecular identifiers. TCRdb independently ran MiXCR on the PCR reads; one entry per CDR3 protein. The sample lists about 980,000 distinct CDR3 sequences, roughly 31% occurring once. The CDR3 loop spans 15 amino acids. Deletions cut 7 bases from V and 1 base from J, with 13 bases between. Looked up from germline, CDR1 is LGHNT and CDR2 is FRNRAP. The J gene is TRBJ2-2, the V gene TRBV12-5, with TRBD2 as a possible D gene (5 bases). This TCR was sampled from a boy in the first two years of life who had a stem cell transplant for SCID, so the T cells may come from the graft donor. The sample here was PBMCs, mostly from graft donor cells, taken 360 days after TCRalphabeta/CD19-depleted stem cell transplant. The CDR3: CASALGVGNTGELFF. The CDR3 DNA sequence: TGTGCTAGTGCCCTCGGGGTGGGGAACACCGGGGAGCTGTTTTTT. The full variable domain, its missing parts supplied by reference TRBV12-5 and TRBJ2-2, is DARVTQTPRHKVTEMGQEVTMRCQPILGHNTVFWYRQTMMQGLELLAYFRNRAPLDDSGMPKDRFSAEMPDATLATLKIQPSEPRDSAVYFCASALGVGNTGELFFGEGSRLTVL.